This TCR beta chain was profiled in a study of OX40 agonist ivuxolimab in advanced cancers. This clone was observed a handful of times. The protocol was immunoSEQ multiplex PCR, while the TCRdb copy is restricted to in-frame clones and leaves out a portion. The table has roughly 56,000 clones, about four fifths seen once; the top ten hold approximately 1%. Trimming removed 4 bases at V and 7 bases at J, with 35 bases between. The CDR3 totals 21 residues. The germline V gene encodes CDR1 PRHDT and CDR2 FYEKMQ (reference sequence). The clonotype was recovered from an adult with an advanced solid tumor such as melanoma, head and neck, liver or kidney cancer. The chain has TRBV13 and TRBJ1-3, with D possibly TRBD1 on 5 matching bases. The sequences come from CD4+ or CD8+ T cells sorted from blood, collected in a trial of the OX40 agonist ivuxolimab. The CDR3 sequence: CASSSSGTALSISLFRNTIYF. The CDR3 region has the DNA TGTGCCAGCAGCTCAAGCGGGACGGCTCTTTCCATCTCTCTCTTTAGGAACACCATATATTTT.